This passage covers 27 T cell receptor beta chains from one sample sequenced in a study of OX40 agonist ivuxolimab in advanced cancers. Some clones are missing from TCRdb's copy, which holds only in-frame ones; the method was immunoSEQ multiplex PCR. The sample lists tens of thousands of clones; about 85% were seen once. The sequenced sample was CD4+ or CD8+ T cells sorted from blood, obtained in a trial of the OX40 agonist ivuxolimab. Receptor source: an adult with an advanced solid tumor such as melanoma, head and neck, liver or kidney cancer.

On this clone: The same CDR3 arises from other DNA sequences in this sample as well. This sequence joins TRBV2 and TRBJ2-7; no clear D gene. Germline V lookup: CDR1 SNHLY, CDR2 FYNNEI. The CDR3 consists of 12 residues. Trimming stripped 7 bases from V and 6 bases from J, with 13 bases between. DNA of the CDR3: TGTGCCAGCATCAATCCCCTGGGCGAGCAGTACTTC. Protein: CASINPLGEQYF.

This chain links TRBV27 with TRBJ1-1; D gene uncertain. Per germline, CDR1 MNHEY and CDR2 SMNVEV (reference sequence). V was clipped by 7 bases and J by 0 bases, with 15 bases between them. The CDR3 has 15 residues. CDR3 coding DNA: TGTGCCAGCAATATCGGACCAATTATGAACACTGAAGCTTTCTTT. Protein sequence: CASNIGPIMNTEAFF.

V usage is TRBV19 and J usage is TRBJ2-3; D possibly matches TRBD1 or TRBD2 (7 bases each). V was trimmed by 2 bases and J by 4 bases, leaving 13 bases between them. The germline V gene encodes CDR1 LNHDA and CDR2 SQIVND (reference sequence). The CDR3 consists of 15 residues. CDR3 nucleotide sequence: TGTGCCAGTAGTATAAGGTCAGGGGGGGCAGATACGCAGTATTTT. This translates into CASSIRSGGADTQYF.

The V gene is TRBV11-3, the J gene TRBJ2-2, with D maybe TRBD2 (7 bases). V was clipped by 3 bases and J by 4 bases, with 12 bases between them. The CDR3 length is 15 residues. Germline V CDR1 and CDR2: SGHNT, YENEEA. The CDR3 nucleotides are TGTGCCAGCAGCTTGGGGGGGCGCTTCACCGGGGAGCTGTTTTTT. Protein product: CASSLGGRFTGELFF.

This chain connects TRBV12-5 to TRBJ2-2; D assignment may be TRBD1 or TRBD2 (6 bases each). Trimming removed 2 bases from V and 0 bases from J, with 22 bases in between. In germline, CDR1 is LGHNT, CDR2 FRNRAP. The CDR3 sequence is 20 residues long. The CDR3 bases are TGTGCTAGTGGTTTGAAGAGGGGGGTCAGGGTTGGTACGAACACCGGGGAGCTGTTTTTT. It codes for CASGLKRGVRVGTNTGELFF.

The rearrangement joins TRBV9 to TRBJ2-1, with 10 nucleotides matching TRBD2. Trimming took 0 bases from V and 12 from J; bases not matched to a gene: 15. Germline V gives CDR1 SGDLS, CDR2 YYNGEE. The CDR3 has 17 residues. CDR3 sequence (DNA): TGTGCCAGCAGCGTAGCTCGGGGTAGCGGGGGGACAGAGGGGCAGTTCTTC. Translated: CASSVARGSGGTEGQFF.

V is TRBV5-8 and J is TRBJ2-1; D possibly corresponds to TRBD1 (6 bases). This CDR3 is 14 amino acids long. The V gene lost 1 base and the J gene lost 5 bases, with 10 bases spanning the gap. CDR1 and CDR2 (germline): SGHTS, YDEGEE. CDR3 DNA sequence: TGTGCCAGCAGCTTGCAGGGGAAACACAATGAGCAGTTCTTC. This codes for CASSLQGKHNEQFF.

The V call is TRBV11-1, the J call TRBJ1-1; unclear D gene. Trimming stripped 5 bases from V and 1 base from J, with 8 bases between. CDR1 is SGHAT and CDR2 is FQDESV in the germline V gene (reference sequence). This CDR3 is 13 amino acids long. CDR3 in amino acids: CASSAGPNTEAFF. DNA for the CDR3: TGTGCCAGCAGCGCCGGACCGAACACTGAAGCTTTCTTT.

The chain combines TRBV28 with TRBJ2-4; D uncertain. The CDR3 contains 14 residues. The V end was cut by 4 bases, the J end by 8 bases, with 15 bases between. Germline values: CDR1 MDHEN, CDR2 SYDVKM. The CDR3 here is CASSSTSPQDIQYF. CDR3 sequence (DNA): TGTGCCAGCAGTTCGACGTCCCCTCAGGACATTCAGTACTTC.

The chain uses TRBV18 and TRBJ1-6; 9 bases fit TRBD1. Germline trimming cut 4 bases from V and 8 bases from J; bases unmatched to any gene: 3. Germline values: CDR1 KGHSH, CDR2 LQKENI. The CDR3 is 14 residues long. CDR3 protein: CASSQGQGDSPLHF. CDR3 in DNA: TGTGCCAGCTCACAGGGACAGGGTGATTCACCCCTCCACTTT.

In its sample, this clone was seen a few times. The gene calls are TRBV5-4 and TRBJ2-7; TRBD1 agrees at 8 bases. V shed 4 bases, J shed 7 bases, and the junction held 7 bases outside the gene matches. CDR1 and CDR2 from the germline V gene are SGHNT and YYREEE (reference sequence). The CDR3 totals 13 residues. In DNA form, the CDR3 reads TGTGCCAGCAGCCGGACAGGGTTGGGGGAGCAGTACTTC. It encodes CASSRTGLGEQYF.

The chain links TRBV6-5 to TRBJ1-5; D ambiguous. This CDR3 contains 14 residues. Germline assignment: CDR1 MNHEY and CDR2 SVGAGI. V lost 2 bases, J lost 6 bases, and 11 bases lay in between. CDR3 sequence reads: CASSYRQLLQPQHF. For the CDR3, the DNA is TGTGCCAGCAGTTACAGGCAGCTACTTCAGCCCCAGCATTTT.

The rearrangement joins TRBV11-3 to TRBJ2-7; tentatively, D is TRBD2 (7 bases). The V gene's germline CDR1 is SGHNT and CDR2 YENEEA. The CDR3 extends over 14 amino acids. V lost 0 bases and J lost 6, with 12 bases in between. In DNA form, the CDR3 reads TGTGCCAGCAGCTTAGATAGGGGGAGGGCCGAGCAGTACTTC. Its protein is CASSLDRGRAEQYF.

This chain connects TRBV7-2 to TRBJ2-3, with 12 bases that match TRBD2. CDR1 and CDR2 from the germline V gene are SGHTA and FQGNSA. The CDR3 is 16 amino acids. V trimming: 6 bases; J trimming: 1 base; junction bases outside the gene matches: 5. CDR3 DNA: TGTGCCAGCAGTCGAGCTAGCGGGGGGGGCACAGATACGCAGTATTTT. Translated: CASSRASGGGTDTQYF.

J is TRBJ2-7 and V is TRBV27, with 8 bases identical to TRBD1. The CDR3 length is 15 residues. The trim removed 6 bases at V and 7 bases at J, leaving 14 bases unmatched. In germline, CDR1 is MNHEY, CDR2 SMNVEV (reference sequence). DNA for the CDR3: TGTGCCAGCAGCCATCCGACAGGGGCGGGTAAAGAGCAGTACTTC. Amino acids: CASSHPTGAGKEQYF.

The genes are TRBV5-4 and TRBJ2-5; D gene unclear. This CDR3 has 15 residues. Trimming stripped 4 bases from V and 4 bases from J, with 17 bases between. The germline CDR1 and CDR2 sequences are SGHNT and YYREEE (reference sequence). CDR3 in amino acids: CASSPSSRSRETQYF. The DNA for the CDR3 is TGTGCCAGCAGCCCCAGTTCACGGTCGCGAGAGACCCAGTACTTC.

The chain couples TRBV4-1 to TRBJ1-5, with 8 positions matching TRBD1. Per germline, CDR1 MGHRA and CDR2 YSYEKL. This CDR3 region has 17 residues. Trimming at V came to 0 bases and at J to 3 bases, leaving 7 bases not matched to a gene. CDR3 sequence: CASSQEWQGAINQPQHF. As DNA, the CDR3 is TGCGCCAGCAGCCAAGAGTGGCAGGGGGCTATCAATCAGCCCCAGCATTTT.

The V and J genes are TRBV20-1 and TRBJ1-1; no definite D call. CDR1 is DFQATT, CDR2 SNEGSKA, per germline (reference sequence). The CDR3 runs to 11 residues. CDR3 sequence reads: CRGGLNTEAFF. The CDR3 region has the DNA TGCAGAGGTGGGTTAAACACTGAAGCTTTCTTT.

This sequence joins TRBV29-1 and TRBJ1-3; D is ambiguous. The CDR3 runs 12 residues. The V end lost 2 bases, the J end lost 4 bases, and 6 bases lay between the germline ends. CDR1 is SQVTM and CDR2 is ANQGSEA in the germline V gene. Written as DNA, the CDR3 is TGCAGCGTTGAAACGGACGGAAACACCATATATTTT. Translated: CSVETDGNTIYF.

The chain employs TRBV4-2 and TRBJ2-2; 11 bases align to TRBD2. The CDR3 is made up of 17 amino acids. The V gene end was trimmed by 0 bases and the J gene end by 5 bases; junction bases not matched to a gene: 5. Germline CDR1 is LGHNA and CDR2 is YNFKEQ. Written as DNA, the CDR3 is TGTGCCAGCAGCCAAGAACCTAGCGGGGGGCTGACCGGGGAGCTGTTTTTT. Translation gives CASSQEPSGGLTGELFF.

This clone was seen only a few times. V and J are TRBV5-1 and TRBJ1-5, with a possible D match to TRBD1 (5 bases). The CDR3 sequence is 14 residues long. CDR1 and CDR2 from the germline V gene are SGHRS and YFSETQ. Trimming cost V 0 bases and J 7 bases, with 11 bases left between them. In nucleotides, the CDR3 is TGCGCCAGCAGCTTGGGTGGGGGGGGACAGCCCCAGCATTTT. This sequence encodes CASSLGGGGQPQHF.

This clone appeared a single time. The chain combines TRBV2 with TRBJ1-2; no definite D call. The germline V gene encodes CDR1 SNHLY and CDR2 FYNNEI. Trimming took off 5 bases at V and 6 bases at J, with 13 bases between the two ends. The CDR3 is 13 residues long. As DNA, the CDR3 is TGTGCCAGCAGTTGGGGTTCGTCGGATGGCTACACCTTC. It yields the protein CASSWGSSDGYTF.

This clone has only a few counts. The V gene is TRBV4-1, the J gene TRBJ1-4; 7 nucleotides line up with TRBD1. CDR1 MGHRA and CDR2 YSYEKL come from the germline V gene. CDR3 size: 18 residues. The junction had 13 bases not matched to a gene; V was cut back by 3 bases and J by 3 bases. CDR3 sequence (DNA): TGCGCCAGCAGCCAGCTTCAGGCCAGGGGGAGACCTAATGAAAAACTGTTTTTT. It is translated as CASSQLQARGRPNEKLFF.

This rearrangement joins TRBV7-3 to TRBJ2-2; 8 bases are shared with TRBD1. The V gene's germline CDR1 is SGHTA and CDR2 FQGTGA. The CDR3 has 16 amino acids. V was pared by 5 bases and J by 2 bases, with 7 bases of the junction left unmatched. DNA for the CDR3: TGTGCCAGCAGCCCCCGGACAGGGTCTAACACCGGGGAGCTGTTTTTT. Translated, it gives CASSPRTGSNTGELFF. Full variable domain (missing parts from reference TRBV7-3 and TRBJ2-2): GAGVSQTPSNKVTEKGKYVELRCDPISGHTALYWYRQSLGQGPEFLIYFQGTGAADDSGLPNDRFFAVRPEGSVSTLKIQRTERGDSAVYLCASSPRTGSNTGELFFGEGSRLTVL.

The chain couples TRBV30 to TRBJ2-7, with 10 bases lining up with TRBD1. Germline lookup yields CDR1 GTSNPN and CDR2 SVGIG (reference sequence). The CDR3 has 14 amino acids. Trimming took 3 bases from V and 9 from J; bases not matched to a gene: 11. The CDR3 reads CAWRGQGSLRGQYF. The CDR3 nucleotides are TGTGCCTGGAGGGGACAGGGGTCGTTACGAGGGCAGTACTTC.

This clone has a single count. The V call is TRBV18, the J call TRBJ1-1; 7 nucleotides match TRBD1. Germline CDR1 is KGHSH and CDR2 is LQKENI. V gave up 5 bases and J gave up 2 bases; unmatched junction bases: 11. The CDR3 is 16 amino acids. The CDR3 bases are TGTGCCAGCTCAACGCGAGGGGGCTCGAGTAACACTGAAGCTTTCTTT. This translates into CASSTRGGSSNTEAFF.

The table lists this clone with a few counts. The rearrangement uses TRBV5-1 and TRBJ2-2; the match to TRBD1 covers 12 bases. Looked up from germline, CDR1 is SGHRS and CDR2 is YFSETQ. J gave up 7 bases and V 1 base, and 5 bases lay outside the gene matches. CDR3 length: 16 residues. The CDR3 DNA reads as TGCGCCAGCAGCTTGAAGGGACAGGGGGCAAACGGGGAGCTGTTTTTT. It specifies CASSLKGQGANGELFF. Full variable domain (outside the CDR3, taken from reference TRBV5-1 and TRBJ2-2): KAGVTQTPRYLIKTRGQQVTLSCSPISGHRSVSWYQQTPGQGLQFLFEYFSETQRNKGNFPGRFSGRQFSNSRSEMNVSTLELGDSALYLCASSLKGQGANGELFFGEGSRLTVL.